The clone carrying this TCR beta chain was seen a handful of times. Antigen: not known. Using quantitative 5'-RACE with molecular barcodes, the authors made TCR beta libraries. Via MiXCR, TCRdb re-called the 5' RACE reads, giving one row per CDR3 protein. The sample includes just under 550,000 distinct CDR3 sequences, roughly 13% of them seen just once. With 3 bases clipped from V and 5 bases from J, the junction kept 6 bases outside the gene matches. Germline values: CDR1 GTSNPN, CDR2 SVGIG (reference sequence). This CDR3 has 14 residues. The sample comes from a study of CD8 T cells in ankylosing spondylitis. Notes on the study in general: From matched ankylosing spondylitis synovial fluid, disease-linked clones were reportedly recovered at significantly enriched levels. Disease-linked clones proved CD8+ and comparatively uncommon in peripheral blood. Among TCR beta sequences, a motif of several highly homologous variants appeared characteristic of ankylosing spondylitis blood.

The sequence derives from a male donor with ankylosing spondylitis. Sequenced sample: blood, either unsorted or a sorted T cell fraction (not recorded which). V usage is TRBV30 and J usage is TRBJ2-1, with 8 positions matching TRBD2. The CDR3 coding sequence is TGTGCCTGGAGATTCCGCGGGGGGCACAATGAGCAGTTCTTC. This translates into CAWRFRGGHNEQFF.